This T cell receptor (beta chain) was captured by sequencing in a study of blood T cell repertoires in COVID-19. This clone appeared a few times. V lost 5 bases and J lost 7; bases outside the gene matches: 10. CDR3 length: 15 amino acids. Germline V gene sequence: CDR1 LNHNV, CDR2 YYDKDF (reference sequence). Profiling relied on immunoSEQ multiplex PCR, and the TCRdb table lists in-frame clones only, not all of them. Of roughly 160,000 clones detected, approximately 86% appear once; the ten largest clones hold around 6.9%. Sequenced: peripheral blood. The rearrangement joins TRBV15 to TRBJ1-2; 10 bases align to TRBD1. The TCR sequence derives from a man older than 75 with COVID-19, enrolled during active disease. The CDR3 loop is CATSVGGQGRGGYTF. The CDR3 DNA reads TGTGCCACCAGCGTAGGGGGACAGGGGAGAGGTGGCTACACCTTC.